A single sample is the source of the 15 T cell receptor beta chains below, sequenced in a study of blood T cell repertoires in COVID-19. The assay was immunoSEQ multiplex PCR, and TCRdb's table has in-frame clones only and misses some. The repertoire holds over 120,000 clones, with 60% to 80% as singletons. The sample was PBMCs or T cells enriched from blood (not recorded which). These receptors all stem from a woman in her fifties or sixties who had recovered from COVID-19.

CDR3 in amino acids: CASSPTVGYEQYF. The CDR3 bases are TGTGCCAGCTCACCTACGGTCGGCTACGAGCAGTACTTC. The chain is built from TRBV18 and TRBJ2-7, with no clear D. The CDR3 consists of 13 residues. Germline-derived CDR1 and CDR2 are KGHSH and LQKENI. V shed 3 bases and J shed 3 bases, with 9 bases lying between them.

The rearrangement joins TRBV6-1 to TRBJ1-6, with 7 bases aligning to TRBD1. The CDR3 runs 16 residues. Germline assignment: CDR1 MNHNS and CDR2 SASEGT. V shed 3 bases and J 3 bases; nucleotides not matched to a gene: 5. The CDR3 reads CASSDQRQGYNSPLHF. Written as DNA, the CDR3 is TGTGCCAGCAGTGACCAACGACAGGGCTATAATTCACCCCTCCACTTT.

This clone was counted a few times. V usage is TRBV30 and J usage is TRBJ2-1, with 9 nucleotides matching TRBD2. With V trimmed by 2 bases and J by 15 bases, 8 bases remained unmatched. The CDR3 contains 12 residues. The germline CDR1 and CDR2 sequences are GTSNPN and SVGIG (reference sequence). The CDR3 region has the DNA TGTGCCTGGAGTAATAGCGGGAGTTGGGCGTTCTTC. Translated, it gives CAWSNSGSWAFF.

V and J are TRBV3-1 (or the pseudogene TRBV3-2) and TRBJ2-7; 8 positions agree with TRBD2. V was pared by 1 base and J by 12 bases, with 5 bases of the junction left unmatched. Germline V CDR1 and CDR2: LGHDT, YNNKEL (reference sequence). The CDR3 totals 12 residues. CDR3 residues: CASSQGGREVYF. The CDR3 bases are TGTGCCAGCAGCCAAGGGGGGCGGGAGGTGTACTTC.

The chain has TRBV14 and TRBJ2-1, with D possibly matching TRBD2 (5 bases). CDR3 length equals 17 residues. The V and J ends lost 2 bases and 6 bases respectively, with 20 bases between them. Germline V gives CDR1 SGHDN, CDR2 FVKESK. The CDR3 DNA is TGTGCCAGCAGCCAATCACCGGGGAATAGGTGGGCCAATGAGCAGTTCTTC. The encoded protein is CASSQSPGNRWANEQFF.

The CDR3 loop is CSVGSGVPYEQYF. The CDR3 DNA sequence: TGCAGCGTGGGGTCAGGGGTCCCCTACGAGCAGTACTTC. The rearrangement links TRBV29-1 to TRBJ2-7; D may be TRBD1 (6 bases). CDR3 length: 13 amino acids. Germline loops: CDR1 SQVTM, CDR2 ANQGSEA. Trimming stripped 6 bases from V and 2 bases from J, with 14 bases between.

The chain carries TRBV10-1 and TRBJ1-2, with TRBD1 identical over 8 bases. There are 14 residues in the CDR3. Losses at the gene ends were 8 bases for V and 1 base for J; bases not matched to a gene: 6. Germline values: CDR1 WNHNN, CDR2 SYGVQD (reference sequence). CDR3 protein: CASSGTGFNYGYTF. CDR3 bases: TGCGCCAGCTCCGGGACAGGATTTAACTATGGCTACACCTTC.

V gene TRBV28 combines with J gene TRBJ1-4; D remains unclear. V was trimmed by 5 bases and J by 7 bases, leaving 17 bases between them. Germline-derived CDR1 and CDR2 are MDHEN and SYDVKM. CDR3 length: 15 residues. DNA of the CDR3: TGTGCCAGCAGTCGGTCGGGAGCGGGGATTGAAAAACTGTTTTTT. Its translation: CASSRSGAGIEKLFF.

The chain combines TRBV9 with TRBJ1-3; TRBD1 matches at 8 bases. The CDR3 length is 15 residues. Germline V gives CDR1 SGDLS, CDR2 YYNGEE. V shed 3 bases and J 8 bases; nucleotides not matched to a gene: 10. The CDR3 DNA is TGTGCCAGCAGCGGTGCTCAGGGGGCTCGTGACACCATATATTTT. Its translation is CASSGAQGARDTIYF.

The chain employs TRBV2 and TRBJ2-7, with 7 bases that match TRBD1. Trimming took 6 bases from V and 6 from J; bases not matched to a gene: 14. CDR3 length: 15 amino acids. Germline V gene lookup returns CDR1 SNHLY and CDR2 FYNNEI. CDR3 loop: CASRILSQGVSEQYF. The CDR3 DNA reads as TGTGCCAGCAGGATTTTGTCGCAGGGGGTGAGCGAGCAGTACTTC.

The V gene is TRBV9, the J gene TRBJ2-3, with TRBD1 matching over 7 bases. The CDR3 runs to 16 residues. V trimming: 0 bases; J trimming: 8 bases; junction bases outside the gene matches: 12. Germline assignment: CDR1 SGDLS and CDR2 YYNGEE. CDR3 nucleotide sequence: TGTGCCAGCAGCGTAGTTGCTGGGGACAGTACGGGTACGCAGTATTTT. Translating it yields CASSVVAGDSTGTQYF. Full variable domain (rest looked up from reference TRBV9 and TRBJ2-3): DSGVTQTPKHLITATGQRVTLRCSPRSGDLSVYWYQQSLDQGLQFLIQYYNGEERAKGNILERFSAQQFPDLHSELNLSSLELGDSALYFCASSVVAGDSTGTQYFGPGTRLTVL.

The CDR3 here is CASSLGGSNQPQHF. CDR3 DNA sequence: TGTGCCAGCAGTTTAGGAGGTAGCAATCAGCCCCAGCATTTT. The rearrangement uses TRBV27 and TRBJ1-5; D call uncertain. The CDR3 is 14 amino acids. CDR1 and CDR2 from the germline V gene are MNHEY and SMNVEV (reference sequence). The ends were cut back, 2 bases at V and 0 bases at J, with 5 bases in the middle.

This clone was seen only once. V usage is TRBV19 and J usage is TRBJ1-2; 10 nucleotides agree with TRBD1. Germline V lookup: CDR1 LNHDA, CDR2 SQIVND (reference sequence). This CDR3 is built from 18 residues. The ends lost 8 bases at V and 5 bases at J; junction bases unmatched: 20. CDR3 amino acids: CASAPNWDRGPGWYGYTF. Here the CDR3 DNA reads TGTGCCAGTGCCCCCAATTGGGACAGGGGCCCGGGTTGGTATGGCTACACCTTC.

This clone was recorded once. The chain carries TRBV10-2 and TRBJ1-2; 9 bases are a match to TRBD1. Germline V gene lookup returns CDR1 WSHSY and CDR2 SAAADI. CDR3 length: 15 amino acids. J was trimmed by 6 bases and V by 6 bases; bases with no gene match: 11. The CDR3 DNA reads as TGCGCCAGCAGCCAGGTGGTGGGACAGGGAGATGGCTACACCTTC. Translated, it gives CASSQVVGQGDGYTF.

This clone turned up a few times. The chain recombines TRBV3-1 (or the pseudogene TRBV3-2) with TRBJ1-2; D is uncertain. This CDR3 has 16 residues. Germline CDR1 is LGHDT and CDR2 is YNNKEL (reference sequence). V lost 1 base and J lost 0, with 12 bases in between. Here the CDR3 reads CASSQGLRLTNYGYTF. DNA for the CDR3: TGTGCCAGCAGCCAAGGGCTGAGACTGACTAACTATGGCTACACCTTC.